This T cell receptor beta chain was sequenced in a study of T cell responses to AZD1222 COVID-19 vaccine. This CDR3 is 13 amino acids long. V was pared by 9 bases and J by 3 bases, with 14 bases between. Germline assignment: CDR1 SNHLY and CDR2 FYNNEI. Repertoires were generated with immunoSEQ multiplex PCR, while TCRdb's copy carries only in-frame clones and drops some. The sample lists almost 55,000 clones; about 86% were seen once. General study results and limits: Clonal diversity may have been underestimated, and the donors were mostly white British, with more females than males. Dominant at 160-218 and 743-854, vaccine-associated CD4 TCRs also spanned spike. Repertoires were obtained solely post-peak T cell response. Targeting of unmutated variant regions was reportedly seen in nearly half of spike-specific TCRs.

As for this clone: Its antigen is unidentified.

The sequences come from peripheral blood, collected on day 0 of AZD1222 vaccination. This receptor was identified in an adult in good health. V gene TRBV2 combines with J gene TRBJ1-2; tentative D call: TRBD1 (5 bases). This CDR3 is CASTDSRDYGYTF. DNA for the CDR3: TGTGCCAGTACGGACTCCAGGGACTATGGCTACACCTTC.